Listed below are T cell receptor beta chains from one sample, sequenced in a study of early T cells in non-severe SARS-CoV-2 infection. TCRdb redid the calling of the 5' RACE reads with MiXCR, one entry per CDR3 protein. This repertoire shows under 45,000 distinct CDR3 sequences, about 5.2% found once; its top ten account for about 5.5%. The sample in question was whole blood, obtained at baseline. The receptors originated from an adult who was a healthcare worker with PCR-confirmed SARS-CoV-2 infection or an uninfected control (not recorded which). Both conserved end residues are part of each CDR3. A D gene is named only where the DNA matches it firmly. Size is omitted from some rows. Given values are once, few, many or a class for expanded clones.

>TRBV11-3|.|many|TRBJ2-1
TGTGCCAGCAGCACCGCTAGGTCCTACAATGAGCAGTTCTTC
CASSTARSYNEQFF
>TRBV30|.|few|TRBJ1-1
TGTGCCTGGAGTGTAATAGAGGGGCTGACTGAAGCTTTCTTT
CAWSVIEGLTEAFF
>TRBV12-3/TRBV12-4|TRBD1|many|TRBJ1-2
TGTGCCAGCAGTACACGGACAGGGGGCTATGGCTACACCTTC
CASSTRTGGYGYTF
>TRBV28|.|many|TRBJ1-2
TGTGCCAGCAGTTTAGAGGAACTATCGGGCTACACCTTC
CASSLEELSGYTF
>TRBV5-1|.|few|TRBJ1-1
TGCGCCAGCAGCTTGGTGGTCACGGGGCAAAACACTGAAGCTTTCTTT
CASSLVVTGQNTEAFF
>TRBV28|TRBD1|many|TRBJ1-5
TGTGCCAGCAGCCTGACAGGGGTGCATCAGCCCCAGCATTTT
CASSLTGVHQPQHF
>TRBV24-1|TRBD2|.|TRBJ2-1
TGTGCCACCAGTGACAACGGACTAGCGGGATCATACAATGAGCAGTTCTTC
CATSDNGLAGSYNEQFF
>TRBV5-6|TRBD2|many|TRBJ2-3
TGTGCCAGCAGCGGAGGAGCGGGACTTAGCACAGATACGCAGTATTTT
CASSGGAGLSTDTQYF
>TRBV7-8|TRBD2|.|TRBJ2-2
TGTGCCAGCAGCTTAACCCCTAGCGGGGCCGGGGAGCTGTTTTTT
CASSLTPSGAGELFF
>TRBV7-9|.|.|TRBJ2-2
TGTGCCAGCAGCTTAGATACGAACACCGGGGAGCTGTTTTTT
CASSLDTNTGELFF
>TRBV5-4|.|many|TRBJ1-2
TGTGCCAGCAGCTTGGGACACGGTTATGGCTACACCTTC
CASSLGHGYGYTF
>TRBV28|TRBD1|many|TRBJ2-4
TGTGCCAGCAGTCTCATCGACAGGGGAAGAGACATTCAGTACTTC
CASSLIDRGRDIQYF
>TRBV5-6|TRBD2|many|TRBJ2-1
TGTGCCAGCAGTTTGATTAGCGGGCGGTGGGAGCAGTTCTTC
CASSLISGRWEQFF
>TRBV20-1|.|many|TRBJ2-7
TGCAGTGCTAGGTACATCGACGAGCAGTACTTC
CSARYIDEQYF
>TRBV30|.|many|TRBJ1-5
TGTGCCTGGAGTCCCCCCCAGCTCCTTCAAAAGCCCCAGCATTTT
CAWSPPQLLQKPQHF
>TRBV29-1|TRBD2|.|TRBJ2-2
TGCAGCGTTCTGGCGGGAGGACGGGGGAACACCGGGGAGCTGTTTTTT
CSVLAGGRGNTGELFF
>TRBV20-1|.|many|TRBJ2-1
TGCAGTGCTAGAGATACTAGCTCCAATGAGCAGTTCTTC
CSARDTSSNEQFF
>TRBV10-3|TRBD1|.|TRBJ1-4
TGTGCCATCAGTGACCGGGACAGGGATGACGAAAAACTGTTTTTT
CAISDRDRDDEKLFF
>TRBV6-5|.|few|TRBJ2-2
TGTGCCAGCAGCCCCCGGCCGGGCGGAATAACCGGGGAGCTGTTTTTT
CASSPRPGGITGELFF
>TRBV29-1|.|many|TRBJ2-7
TGCAGCGTTCTTGACTTCGGGGGATCGACCTACGAGCAGTACTTC
CSVLDFGGSTYEQYF
>TRBV20-1|TRBD1|medium-sized|TRBJ1-5
TGCAGTGCACCGGACAGGAAAGGCAATCAGCCCCAGCATTTT
CSAPDRKGNQPQHF
>TRBV15|TRBD1|many|TRBJ1-2
TGTGCCACCAGCAGGCGGACAGGGCCCCTCTATGGCTACACCTTC
CATSRRTGPLYGYTF
>TRBV24-1|.|.|TRBJ1-2
TGTGCCACCGAAGACAGGAGGTACGGCTACACCTTC
CATEDRRYGYTF
>TRBV7-6|.|few|TRBJ2-2
TGTGCCAGCAGCAACAGAGGGACCGGGGAGCTGTTTTTT
CASSNRGTGELFF
>TRBV28|.|many|TRBJ1-4
TGTGCCAGCAGTTTAGGATTTAATGAAAAACTGTTTTTT
CASSLGFNEKLFF
>TRBV6-2/TRBV6-3|.|.|TRBJ2-7
TGTGCCAGCAGCCCAAAGTTAAGCCGATCCTACGAGCAGTACTTC
CASSPKLSRSYEQYF